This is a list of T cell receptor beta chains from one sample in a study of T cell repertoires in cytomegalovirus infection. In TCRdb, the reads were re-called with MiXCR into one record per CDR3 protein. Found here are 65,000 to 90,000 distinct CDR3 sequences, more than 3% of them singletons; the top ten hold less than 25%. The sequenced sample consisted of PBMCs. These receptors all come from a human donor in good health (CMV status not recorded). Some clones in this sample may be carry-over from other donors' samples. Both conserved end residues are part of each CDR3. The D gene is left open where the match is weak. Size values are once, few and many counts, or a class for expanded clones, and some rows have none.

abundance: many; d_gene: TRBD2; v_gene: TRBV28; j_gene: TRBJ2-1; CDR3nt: TGTGCCAGCAAACTAGCGGGAGGGCCAGGTGAGCAGTTCTTC; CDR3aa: CASKLAGGPGEQFF
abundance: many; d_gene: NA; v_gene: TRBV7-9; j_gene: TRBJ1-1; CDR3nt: TGTGCCAGCACCCACGGCGCTTTGAACACTGAAGCTTTCTTT; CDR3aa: CASTHGALNTEAFF
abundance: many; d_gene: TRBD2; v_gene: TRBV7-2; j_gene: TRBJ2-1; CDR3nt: TGTGCCAGCAGCTTAGGAGCGGGAAGGAGCGTAACCGGAAATGAGCAGTTCTTC; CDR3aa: CASSLGAGRSVTGNEQFF
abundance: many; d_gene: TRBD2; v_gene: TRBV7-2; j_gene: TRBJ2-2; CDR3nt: TGTGCCAGCAGCTTAAAGCCGGGAGGTCCCGGGGAGCTGTTTTTT; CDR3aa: CASSLKPGGPGELFF
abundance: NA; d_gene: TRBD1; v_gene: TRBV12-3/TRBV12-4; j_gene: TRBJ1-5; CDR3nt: TGTGCCAGCAGTTCCAGGGGGTATAGCAATCAGCCCCAGCATTTT; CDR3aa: CASSSRGYSNQPQHF
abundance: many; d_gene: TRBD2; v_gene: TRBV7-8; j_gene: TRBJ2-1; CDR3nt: TGTGCCAGCAGCTTAGCTGGACTAGCGGGGGGGCTCGAGCAGTTCTTC; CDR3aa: CASSLAGLAGGLEQFF
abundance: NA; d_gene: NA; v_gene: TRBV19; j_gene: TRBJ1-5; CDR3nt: TGTGCCAGTAGTATCCCCAGGGATGGACAGCCCCAGCATTTT; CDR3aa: CASSIPRDGQPQHF
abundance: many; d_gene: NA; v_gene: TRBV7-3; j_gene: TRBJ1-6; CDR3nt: TGTGCCAGCAGCTCGGGGTATAAGAATTCACCCCTCCACTTT; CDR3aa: CASSSGYKNSPLHF
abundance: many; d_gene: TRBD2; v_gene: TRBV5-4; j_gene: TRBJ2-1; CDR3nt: TGTGCCAGCAGCTCAACTAGCGGGAGGGCTGAGCAGTTCTTC; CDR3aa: CASSSTSGRAEQFF
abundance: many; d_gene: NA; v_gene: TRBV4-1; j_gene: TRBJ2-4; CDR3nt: TGCGCCAGCAGCCAAGAGGAGGCGGTAACAGCCAAAAACATTCAGTACTTC; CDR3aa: CASSQEEAVTAKNIQYF
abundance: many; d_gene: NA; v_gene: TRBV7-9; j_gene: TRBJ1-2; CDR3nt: TGTGCCAGCAGCCCGGTATCAGAAAGGGGCTACACCTTC; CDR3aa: CASSPVSERGYTF
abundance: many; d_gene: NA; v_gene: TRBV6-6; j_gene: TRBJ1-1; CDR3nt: TGTGCCAGCAGTTCGGGGCCGGGGCAGGGGAACACTGAAGCTTTCTTT; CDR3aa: CASSSGPGQGNTEAFF
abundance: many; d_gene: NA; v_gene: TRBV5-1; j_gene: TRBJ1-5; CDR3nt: TGCGCCAGCAGCTATGGGCCCCGGTCGCCCCAGCATTTT; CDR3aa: CASSYGPRSPQHF
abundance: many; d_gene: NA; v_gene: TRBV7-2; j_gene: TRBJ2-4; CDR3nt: TGTGCCAGCAGCTTAGCAGGACGAGGGTACTACGGAAACATTCAGTACTTC; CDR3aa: CASSLAGRGYYGNIQYF
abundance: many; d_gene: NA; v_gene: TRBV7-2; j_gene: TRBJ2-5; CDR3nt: TGTGCCAGCAGCTTAGCTTCAAGAGGGGAGACCCAGTACTTC; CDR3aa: CASSLASRGETQYF
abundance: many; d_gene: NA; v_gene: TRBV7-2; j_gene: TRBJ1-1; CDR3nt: TGTGCCAGCAGCTTACGCCGGGGGAACACTGAAGCTTTCTTT; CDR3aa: CASSLRRGNTEAFF
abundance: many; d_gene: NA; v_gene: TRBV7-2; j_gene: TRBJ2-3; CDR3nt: TGTGCCAGCAGCTCCGACGACAGGTGGTTCACAGATACGCAGTATTTT; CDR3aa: CASSSDDRWFTDTQYF